This record concerns one TCR beta chain sequence. This sample stems from a study of T-cell memory formation after mild COVID-19. Study background: Clusters of TCRs were largely donor specific.

MiXCR, run by TCRdb on the 5' RACE reads, gives a single entry per CDR3 protein. Of around 500,000 distinct CDR3 sequences in the sample, around a sixth were seen once. Germline loops: CDR1 MNHEY, CDR2 SMNVEV (reference sequence). This CDR3 region has 14 residues. The V end was cut by 4 bases, the J end by 5 bases, with 11 bases between. The gene calls are TRBV27 and TRBJ2-2; tentative D call: TRBD2 (7 bases). The clonotype comes from an adult woman who had mild COVID-19 (a few samples of this study predate the infection). Cell type and time point are not known. What was sequenced was PBMCs or a T cell subset sorted from them (not recorded which). CDR3 in amino acids: CASSWGGATGELFF. The CDR3 coding sequence is TGTGCCAGCAGTTGGGGGGGCGCGACCGGGGAGCTGTTTTTT.